The rows below give T cell receptor beta chains drawn from one sample of a study of T cells in Graves' hyperthyroidism and ophthalmopathy. MiXCR was run by TCRdb on the multiplex PCR reads, yielding one entry per CDR3 protein. This table has 340,000 or so distinct CDR3 sequences, approximately 18% appearing once. The sequencing sample was made of blood. The receptors were gathered from a woman between 45 and 60 years old with Graves' hyperthyroidism. CDR3s include the opening cysteine and the closing phenylalanine or tryptophan. D genes are given only for firm matches. Clone size is shown for a subset of rows, as once, few, many or a class of expanded clone.

.	.	TRBJ2-1	TRBV14	CASSQEGAGGEDSNEQCF	TGTGCCAGCAGCCAAGAAGGGGCTGGCGGGGAAGATTCAAATGAGCAGTGCTTC
many	TRBD1	TRBJ1-1	TRBV19	CASSLVTGVTEAFF	TGTGCCAGTTCCCTTGTGACAGGGGTTACTGAAGCTTTCTTT
few	.	TRBJ2-5	TRBV15	CATSIGDEETQYF	TGTGCCACCAGCATCGGGGACGAAGAGACCCAGTACTTC
few	.	TRBJ1-2	TRBV5-8	CASSLPPRGYTF	TGTGCCAGCAGCTTACCCCCCCGGGGCTACACCTTC
few	.	TRBJ2-2	TRBV13	CASSSAAFGPGELFF	TGTGCCAGCAGCTCAGCAGCGTTTGGGCCCGGGGAGCTGTTTTTT
.	.	TRBJ1-5	TRBV6-1	CASRALGRGGFQPQHF	TGTGCCAGCAGGGCCCTCGGACGGGGCGGATTCCAGCCCCAGCATTTT
.	.	TRBJ2-4	TRBV19	CASSSANARQWGIQYF	TGTGCCAGTAGTAGCGCCAATGCACGGCAGTGGGGCATTCAGTACTTC
few	.	TRBJ1-3	TRBV5-1	CASSSDSSSGNTIYF	TGCGCCAGCAGTTCCGACTCAAGCTCTGGAAACACCATATATTTT
once	.	TRBJ1-4	TRBV6-1	CASMGGLGKLFF	TGTGCCAGCATGGGGGGGCTCGGAAAACTGTTTTTT
many	TRBD2	TRBJ2-1	TRBV7-8	CASSQSGGASNEQFF	TGTGCCAGCAGCCAAAGCGGGGGGGCCAGTAATGAGCAGTTCTTC
few	.	TRBJ1-2	TRBV25-1	CASSVTTWSGYTF	TGTGCCAGCAGTGTGACGACCTGGAGTGGCTACACCTTC
many	.	TRBJ1-4	TRBV30	CAWGFGREKLFF	TGTGCCTGGGGCTTCGGGAGGGAAAAACTGTTTTTT
many	.	TRBJ1-1	TRBV7-8	CASSLVPQGTEAFF	TGTGCCAGCAGCTTAGTACCCCAAGGGACTGAAGCTTTCTTT
.	.	TRBJ2-3	TRBV19	CASSTEPGHHTDTQYF	TGTGCCAGTAGTACGGAGCCGGGACACCACACAGATACGCAGTATTTT
.	TRBD2	TRBJ2-7	TRBV5-1	CASSTSGTPYGQYF	TGCGCCAGCTCCACTAGCGGGACTCCCTACGGGCAGTACTTC
many	.	TRBJ1-2	TRBV10-3	CAIRGGGAAENYGYTF	TGTGCCATCAGGGGCGGAGGAGCGGCGGAAAACTATGGCTACACCTTC
.	.	TRBJ2-5	TRBV7-3	CASSSGFVTTQYF	TGTGCCAGCAGCTCCGGATTCGTAACGACCCAGTACTTC
.	TRBD1	TRBJ1-5	TRBV20-1	CSARTTGGVGSNQPQHF	TGCAGTGCTAGAACGACAGGGGGCGTCGGTAGCAATCAGCCCCAGCATTTT
.	TRBD1	TRBJ2-7	TRBV19	CASSIAPDRRYSYEQYF	TGTGCCAGTAGTATAGCTCCGGACAGGCGCTACTCCTACGAGCAGTACTTC
few	.	TRBJ1-3	TRBV4-1	CASSQDRPGSGNTIYF	TGCGCCAGCAGCCAAGATCGGCCCGGGTCTGGAAACACCATATATTTT
few	.	TRBJ2-2	TRBV3-1	CASSRFSGSGNTGELFF	TGTGCCAGCAGCCGCTTCTCAGGGTCTGGGAACACCGGGGAGCTGTTTTTT
.	TRBD2	TRBJ2-1	TRBV20-1	CSASPSGTYNEQFF	TGCAGTGCTTCCCCTAGCGGCACCTACAATGAGCAGTTCTTC
.	TRBD2	TRBJ2-5	TRBV6-1	CASSGLAGVVETQYF	TGTGCCAGCAGTGGACTAGCGGGAGTTGTTGAGACCCAGTACTTC
.	.	TRBJ2-7	TRBV6-5	CASSYRLLPGEQYF	TGTGCCAGCAGTTACCGGCTACTCCCGGGGGAGCAGTACTTC
.	.	TRBJ2-6	TRBV5-1	CASSLDGSGANVLTF	TGCGCCAGCAGCTTGGATGGCTCTGGGGCCAACGTCCTGACTTTC
.	TRBD1	TRBJ1-2	TRBV29-1	CSVEGDRAHLSSGYTF	TGCAGCGTTGAAGGGGACAGGGCCCACCTCAGTTCTGGCTACACCTTC
.	.	TRBJ2-3	TRBV5-4	CASSLQGSIADTQYF	TGTGCCAGCAGCTTACAGGGAAGCATCGCAGATACGCAGTATTTT
.	.	TRBJ2-1	TRBV5-6	CASSFLSPGDEQFF	TGTGCCAGCAGCTTTCTTAGCCCGGGCGATGAGCAGTTCTTC
.	TRBD1	TRBJ2-3	TRBV10-3	CAISEDRVSTDTQYF	TGTGCCATCAGTGAGGACAGGGTCAGCACAGATACGCAGTATTTT
.	.	TRBJ2-5	TRBV7-3	CASSLTGAEETQYF	TGTGCCAGCAGCTTAACGGGGGCGGAGGAGACCCAGTACTTC
.	TRBD1	TRBJ1-5	TRBV10-3	CAISESDRGAQPQHF	TGTGCCATCAGTGAGTCCGACAGGGGAGCTCAGCCCCAGCATTTT
.	TRBD2	TRBJ2-1	TRBV6-1	CASSGPINKREWHEQFF	TGTGCCAGCAGTGGGCCGATAAACAAGCGGGAGTGGCATGAGCAGTTCTTC
.	.	TRBJ1-2	TRBV20-1	CSARGAYGYTF	TGCAGTGCAAGAGGGGCCTATGGCTACACCTTC
.	TRBD1	TRBJ2-3	TRBV5-6	CASSRDRGFTDTQYF	TGTGCCAGCAGTCGGGACAGGGGGTTCACAGATACGCAGTATTTT
many	.	TRBJ2-3	TRBV12-3/TRBV12-4	CASSLLETSTDTQYF	TGTGCCAGCAGTTTGCTGGAAACTAGCACAGATACGCAGTATTTT
many	TRBD1	TRBJ1-5	TRBV12-3/TRBV12-4	CASNGQGGNQPQHF	TGTGCCAGCAACGGACAGGGAGGCAATCAGCCCCAGCATTTT
.	.	TRBJ1-2	TRBV4-1	CASSQTDGTNYGYTF	TGCGCCAGCAGCCAAACGGACGGCACTAACTATGGCTACACCTTC
many	TRBD1	TRBJ1-2	TRBV6-1	CASSDRGRGQGYGYTF	TGTGCCAGCAGCGACAGGGGGCGAGGCCAGGGCTATGGCTACACCTTC
few	.	TRBJ2-1	TRBV6-5	CASSYPPPDNEQFF	TGTGCCAGCAGTTACCCCCCTCCGGACAATGAGCAGTTCTTC
.	.	TRBJ2-1	TRBV28	CASSRRQAHSYNEQFF	TGTGCCAGCAGTCGTCGACAGGCCCACTCCTACAATGAGCAGTTCTTC
.	.	TRBJ2-1	TRBV20-1	CSARDSTRGAGEQFF	TGCAGTGCTAGAGATTCGACACGAGGGGCCGGTGAGCAGTTCTTC
many	.	TRBJ2-3	TRBV5-1	CASSQGRDTDTQYF	TGCGCCAGCAGCCAGGGACGAGACACAGATACGCAGTATTTT
many	.	TRBJ1-5	TRBV7-2	CASTSGVSGQPQHF	TGTGCCAGCACCTCAGGGGTATCGGGACAGCCCCAGCATTTT
many	.	TRBJ1-5	TRBV27	CASSLTAYSNQPQHF	TGTGCCAGCAGTTTAACAGCCTATAGCAATCAGCCCCAGCATTTT
many	.	TRBJ2-7	TRBV18	CASSPTGHYEQYF	TGTGCCAGCTCACCGACAGGCCACTACGAGCAGTACTTC
few	.	TRBJ1-1	TRBV18	CASSPRSPATEAFF	TGTGCCAGCTCACCAAGGAGTCCAGCGACTGAAGCTTTCTTT
many	TRBD2	TRBJ2-7	TRBV2	CASSETSGSLYEQYF	TGTGCCAGCAGTGAAACTAGCGGGAGTTTGTACGAGCAGTACTTC
few	.	TRBJ1-2	TRBV20-1	CSAREGFYGYTF	TGCAGTGCTAGAGAAGGGTTCTATGGCTACACCTTC
many	TRBD2	TRBJ2-7	TRBV5-6	CASSPTSGRSSYEQYF	TGTGCCAGCAGCCCTACTAGCGGGAGGAGCTCCTACGAGCAGTACTTC
many	.	TRBJ1-1	TRBV20-1	CSARDVLSNTEAFF	TGCAGTGCTAGAGATGTCTTATCGAACACTGAAGCTTTCTTT
few	TRBD1	TRBJ1-2	TRBV6-1	CATWDSYYGYTF	TGTGCCACCTGGGACAGCTACTATGGCTACACCTTC
many	TRBD1	TRBJ2-3	TRBV28	CASTGQGTSGDTQYF	TGTGCCAGCACCGGACAGGGGACCAGCGGAGATACGCAGTATTTT
many	.	TRBJ1-1	TRBV13	CASSLSRGLTEAFF	TGTGCCAGCAGCCTTAGCAGGGGTCTCACTGAAGCTTTCTTT
many	.	TRBJ2-7	TRBV11-2	CASSLVSLAGYEQYF	TGTGCCAGCAGCTTAGTGTCGCTAGCAGGCTACGAGCAGTACTTC